Below are 16 T cell receptor beta chains sequenced from a single sample in a study of monozygotic twins with inflammatory bowel disease. Using the 5' RACE reads, TCRdb records one entry per CDR3 protein without DNA. In total, the table holds over 110,000 distinct CDR3 sequences. Sequencing was performed on blood. The receptors were sampled from a human donor with ulcerative colitis or Crohn's disease, or a healthy co-twin of an affected twin (not recorded which).

The rearrangement joins TRBV20-1 to TRBJ2-7; the D call from TCRdb, TRBD1, cannot be confirmed without DNA. Per the germline V gene, CDR1 is DFQATT and CDR2 is SNEGSKA (reference sequence). The CDR3 has 19 amino acids. The CDR3 sequence is CSARDVGHTRELYSYEQYF.

The chain has TRBV5-1 and TRBJ1-4. The CDR3 contains 13 residues. Germline values: CDR1 SGHRS, CDR2 YFSETQ. CDR3 loop: CASRGQGGEKLFF.

The chain joins TRBV28 to TRBJ2-3; without DNA, the TCRdb call of TRBD1 cannot be checked. Germline V gene lookup returns CDR1 MDHEN and CDR2 SYDVKM. The CDR3 consists of 17 residues. The CDR3: CASSLYFPDTSTDTQYF.

This rearrangement joins TRBV7-2 to TRBJ2-1. This CDR3 is built from 15 residues. Germline CDR1 and CDR2: SGHTA and FQGNSA. CDR3 sequence: CASSHGQGSYNEQFF.

The chain has TRBV14 and TRBJ1-1. CDR3 size: 13 residues. Germline loops: CDR1 SGHDN, CDR2 FVKESK. CDR3 sequence reads: CASSSLWGTQAFF. The full variable domain, rest sourced from reference TRBV14 and TRBJ1-1, is EAGVTQFPSHSVIEKGQTVTLRCDPISGHDNLYWYRRVMGKEIKFLLHFVKESKQDESGMPNNRFLAERTGGTYSTLKVQPAELEDSGVYFCASSSLWGTQAFFGQGTRLTVV.

The V call is TRBV12-3 or TRBV12-4, the J call TRBJ2-3; TCRdb indicates TRBD2, and absent DNA this call remains unverified. This CDR3 has 16 amino acids. CDR3 residues: CASSTRLAGEGDTQYF.

The V and J genes are TRBV7-9 and TRBJ2-3; TCRdb's assignment of TRBD1 cannot be checked, as there is no DNA. The CDR3 loop spans 15 amino acids. Germline V gives CDR1 SEHNR, CDR2 FQNEAQ (reference sequence). The CDR3: CASSNRDRVTDTQYF.

The rearrangement uses TRBV5-1 and TRBJ1-1. CDR1 is SGHRS and CDR2 is YFSETQ in the germline V gene. The CDR3 has 16 amino acids. The CDR3 reads CASTSVTSAANTEAFF.

The rearrangement joins TRBV20-1 to TRBJ2-6. The length of the CDR3 is 15 residues. Per the germline V gene, CDR1 is DFQATT and CDR2 is SNEGSKA (reference sequence). CDR3 in amino acids: CSARDRRSGANVLTF.

V is TRBV2 and J is TRBJ1-1; there is no DNA to check the TCRdb D call of TRBD1. CDR3 size: 14 residues. CDR1 is SNHLY, CDR2 FYNNEI, per germline. The CDR3 region is CASSGTGANTEAFF.

The V gene is TRBV6-2 or TRBV6-3, the J gene TRBJ1-1. CDR3 length: 13 amino acids. Germline lookup yields CDR1 MNHEY and CDR2 SVGEGT. The CDR3 spells CASSYRMNTEAFF.

The chain has TRBV6-1 and TRBJ2-1. The CDR3 covers 16 residues. The germline gives CDR1 MNHNS, CDR2 SASEGT. CDR3 sequence reads: CASSEPWQASYNEQFF.

The rearrangement uses TRBV6-5 and TRBJ2-7. CDR3 length: 16 amino acids. Germline V gene lookup returns CDR1 MNHEY and CDR2 SVGAGI. CDR3: CASSYSSLGGSYEQYF.

The CDR3 loop is CASSLSGVRADTQYF. The rearrangement joins TRBV11-3 to TRBJ2-3; TCRdb outputs TRBD1, but without DNA this stays unchecked. This CDR3 is 15 amino acids long. Per germline, CDR1 SGHNT and CDR2 YENEEA.

The rearrangement uses TRBV7-9 and TRBJ2-1; the D call from TCRdb, TRBD2, cannot be confirmed without DNA. The CDR3 contains 16 residues. Per germline, CDR1 SEHNR and CDR2 FQNEAQ (reference sequence). This chain's CDR3 is CASSPLAGEVRNEQFF.

The CDR3 sequence is CASSLESGRGYTF. The chain carries TRBV5-1 and TRBJ1-2. Looked up from germline, CDR1 is SGHRS and CDR2 is YFSETQ. This CDR3 spans 13 amino acids.